The 12 T cell receptor beta chains reported below all come from one sample, sequenced in a study of siplizumab effects on memory and regulatory T cells. The table came from immunoSEQ multiplex PCR; TCRdb's copy has only in-frame clones and leaves some out. Of roughly 120,000 clones listed, roughly nine tenths are singletons. The sample comprised Tregs sorted from blood. The source of these receptors is a human donor in good health.

This clone is a singleton in its sample. The J gene is TRBJ1-2, the V gene TRBV29-1; D is undetermined. The CDR3 covers 12 residues. V lost 2 bases and J 4 bases, leaving 8 bases between the germline ends. Germline loops: CDR1 SQVTM, CDR2 ANQGSEA. CDR3 residues: CSVEQVSYGYTF. The CDR3 bases are TGCAGCGTTGAACAGGTTAGCTATGGCTACACCTTC.

The gene calls are TRBV13 and TRBJ2-3; D ambiguous. The CDR3 is 13 residues long. The germline gives CDR1 PRHDT, CDR2 FYEKMQ (reference sequence). Trimming left V 5 bases short and J 2 bases short, with 8 bases between. CDR3: CASSPTDTDTQYF. CDR3 sequence (DNA): TGTGCCAGCAGCCCCACGGACACAGATACGCAGTATTTT.

J is TRBJ2-3 and V is TRBV4-1; 12 bases fit TRBD2. Germline V lookup: CDR1 MGHRA, CDR2 YSYEKL. J gave up 3 bases and V 0 bases, and 13 bases lay outside the gene matches. The CDR3 has 20 residues. The DNA for the CDR3 is TGCGCCAGCAGCCAAGATGTACTAGCGGGAGGAGTCGGGTGGACAGATACGCAGTATTTT. It specifies CASSQDVLAGGVGWTDTQYF.

The chain employs TRBV10-1 and TRBJ2-7; weak D call: TRBD1 (5 bases). The germline V gene encodes CDR1 WNHNN and CDR2 SYGVQD (reference sequence). V was pared by 6 bases and J by 4 bases, with 22 bases between. The CDR3 covers 16 residues. Here the CDR3 reads CASRPSMGRAPYEQYF. The CDR3 DNA reads as TGCGCCAGCAGACCTTCAATGGGCAGGGCACCTTACGAGCAGTACTTC.

This chain links TRBV7-7 with TRBJ2-3; D call uncertain. Trimming shortened V by 2 bases and J by 4 bases, and 19 bases separated the two germline ends. The CDR3 runs to 17 residues. Germline V gene sequence: CDR1 SSHAT, CDR2 FNYEAQ (reference sequence). The CDR3 bases are TGTGCCAGCAGCTTAAATCCCCCGGGCTCTCTCCCAGATACGCAGTATTTT. Translated: CASSLNPPGSLPDTQYF.

The chain has TRBV5-1 and TRBJ1-1, with a weak D call TRBD1 (5 bases). Germline V gives CDR1 SGHRS, CDR2 YFSETQ. The V end was cut by 4 bases, the J end by 8 bases, with 12 bases between. The CDR3 length is 12 residues. The DNA of the CDR3 is TGCGCCAGCAGCACAGGATCCAGCGAAGCTTTCTTT. The encoded protein is CASSTGSSEAFF.

The genes are TRBV6-5 and TRBJ2-2; perhaps TRBD2 as D (6 bases). Germline V lookup: CDR1 MNHEY, CDR2 SVGAGI. The V end lost 6 bases, the J end lost 4 bases, and 15 bases lay between the germline ends. CDR3 length: 15 amino acids. The CDR3 nucleotides are TGTGCCAGCAGGGCTCGGACTATAGCCACCGGGGAGCTGTTTTTT. It codes for CASRARTIATGELFF.

This chain joins TRBV6-6 and TRBJ1-2; 9 positions agree with TRBD1. V trimming: 7 bases; J trimming: 2 bases; junction bases outside the gene matches: 11. The CDR3 is 16 amino acids. The germline V gene encodes CDR1 MNHNY and CDR2 SVGAGI (reference sequence). In DNA form, the CDR3 reads TGTGCCAGCACCTTCGGTTGGACAGGGGAGAACTATGGCTACACCTTC. Encoded protein: CASTFGWTGENYGYTF.

The rearrangement joins TRBV7-2 to TRBJ2-2; D unclear. The CDR3 has 12 residues. Germline-derived CDR1 and CDR2 are SGHTA and FQGNSA. Trimming took 5 bases from V and 6 from J, leaving 7 bases between them. CDR3 amino acids: CASSRDSGELFF. The CDR3 coding sequence is TGTGCCAGCAGCCGTGATTCCGGGGAGCTGTTTTTT.

The chain links TRBV19 to TRBJ1-4; D perhaps matches TRBD1 (6 bases). Germline CDR1 and CDR2: LNHDA and SQIVND (reference sequence). The CDR3 contains 15 residues. Trimming removed 4 bases at V and 6 bases at J, with 15 bases between. DNA for the CDR3: TGTGCCAGTAGTACTACCGGGACATTTTATGAAAAACTGTTTTTT. Translation gives CASSTTGTFYEKLFF. The full variable domain, in which reference TRBV19 and TRBJ1-4 provide the parts outside the CDR3, is DGGITQSPKYLFRKEGQNVTLSCEQNLNHDAMYWYRQDPGQGLRLIYYSQIVNDFQKGDIAEGYSVSREKKESFPLTVTSAQKNPTAFYLCASSTTGTFYEKLFFGSGTQLSVL.

This chain uses TRBV15 with TRBJ1-6; TRBD1 might be the D (5 bases). V was clipped by 4 bases and J by 7 bases, with 11 bases between them. The V gene's germline CDR1 is LNHNV and CDR2 YYDKDF (reference sequence). This CDR3 contains 14 residues. The CDR3: CATSIGQGNSPLHF. CDR3 nucleotide sequence: TGTGCCACCAGCATAGGGCAGGGCAATTCACCCCTCCACTTT.

The rearrangement uses TRBV7-8 and TRBJ1-2; D may be TRBD1 (5 bases). V was clipped by 0 bases and J by 2 bases, with 7 bases between them. Germline lookup yields CDR1 SGHVS and CDR2 FQNEAQ. The CDR3 length is 14 residues. CDR3 DNA sequence: TGTGCCAGCAGCTTAGCGTCAGGGAACTATGGCTACACCTTC. It encodes CASSLASGNYGYTF.